Below, 14 T cell receptor beta chains from the same sample are listed, as sequenced in a study of blood T cells in healthy people across ages. Then a second PCR, running roughly 7 to 11 cycles, was carried out with a sample-barcoded 5' primer and a J-beta primer mix. One entry per CDR3 protein, called by TCRdb with MiXCR from the 5' RACE reads. The table lists 1.5 million to 2 million distinct CDR3 sequences, approximately 28% of them singletons. Sequencing used blood. The source of these receptors is a woman in her 30s in good health.

The CDR3 nucleotides are TGCGCCAGCAGCCAAGCATCGGCTGAGCAGTTCTTC. This translates into CASSQASAEQFF. The chain recombines TRBV4-1 with TRBJ2-1; no definite D call. V gave up 1 base and J gave up 9 bases, with 7 bases separating them. The V gene's germline CDR1 is MGHRA and CDR2 YSYEKL. CDR3 length: 12 residues.

The V and J genes are TRBV19 and TRBJ1-6, with D tentatively TRBD1 (5 bases). The V gene lost 5 bases and the J gene lost 7 bases, with 12 bases spanning the gap. This CDR3 contains 14 residues. CDR1 and CDR2 from the germline V gene are LNHDA and SQIVND (reference sequence). CDR3 sequence reads: CASSGDGWNSPLHF. The CDR3 DNA reads as TGTGCCAGTAGTGGGGACGGGTGGAATTCACCCCTCCACTTT. Supplemented by reference TRBV19 and TRBJ1-6, the full variable domain reads DGGITQSPKYLFRKEGQNVTLSCEQNLNHDAMYWYRQDPGQGLRLIYYSQIVNDFQKGDIAEGYSVSREKKESFPLTVTSAQKNPTAFYLCASSGDGWNSPLHFGNGTRLTVT.

The rearrangement links TRBV20-1 to TRBJ2-1, with TRBD2 matching over 9 bases. Germline CDR1 is DFQATT and CDR2 is SNEGSKA (reference sequence). The CDR3 is 15 amino acids. The V and J ends lost 3 bases and 4 bases, in that order; junction bases with no gene match: 7. The CDR3 loop is CSARVAGVIYNEQFF. The CDR3 DNA follows: TGCAGTGCTAGGGTAGCGGGAGTGATTTACAATGAGCAGTTCTTC.

The chain joins TRBV5-6 to TRBJ2-1, with TRBD2 identical over 9 bases. This CDR3 is built from 15 residues. The V and J ends lost 2 bases and 7 bases, in that order; junction bases with no gene match: 7. Per germline, CDR1 SGHDT and CDR2 YYEEEE. CDR3 in DNA: TGTGCCAGCAGCTTATTAGCGGGAGTTGCAAATGAGCAGTTCTTC. Translated, it gives CASSLLAGVANEQFF.

CDR3 residues: CASSHALAAGELFF. DNA for the CDR3: TGTGCCAGCAGCCACGCCTTGGCCGCCGGGGAGCTGTTTTTT. The V gene is TRBV28, the J gene TRBJ2-2; D remains ambiguous. Germline-derived CDR1 and CDR2 are MDHEN and SYDVKM. The CDR3 covers 14 residues. Trimming removed 6 bases from V and 6 bases from J, with 14 bases in between.

This clonotype has more than one count but fewer than ten. V gene TRBV29-1 combines with J gene TRBJ1-1, with D possibly matching TRBD1 (5 bases). Looked up from germline, CDR1 is SQVTM and CDR2 is ANQGSEA. This CDR3 has 16 residues. Trimming pared 6 bases from V and 1 base from J, leaving 21 bases between. In DNA form, the CDR3 reads TGCAGCGTATCCCCTGAGGAGGCAGGGTGGAACACTGAAGCTTTCTTT. It translates to CSVSPEEAGWNTEAFF.

On this clonotype itself: This may be a read error: a much more frequent sequence differs by one nucleotide. The genes are TRBV7-7 and TRBJ2-1, with 7 bases matching TRBD1. The better agreement between TRBJ2-7 and the DNA end casts doubt on the J call. The CDR3 is 16 residues long. Germline loops: CDR1 SSHAT, CDR2 FNYEAQ (reference sequence). The CDR3 DNA reads as TGTGCCAGCAGCTCTACGACAGGGACCCCCTACAATGAGCAGTACTTC. As protein: CASSSTTGTPYNEQYF.

The chain couples TRBV20-1 to TRBJ2-1; 11 positions agree with TRBD2. Germline V gene sequence: CDR1 DFQATT, CDR2 SNEGSKA (reference sequence). J gave up 8 bases and V 1 base, and 4 bases lay outside the gene matches. The CDR3 covers 14 residues. The CDR3 nucleotides are TGCAGTGCTAGAGGACTAGCGGGAAGGTATGAGCAGTTCTTC. Its translation is CSARGLAGRYEQFF.

Turning to this clonotype: A junction boundary mismatches the germline segment, possibly from a read error. The chain uses TRBV20-1 and TRBJ1-2; 7 bases fit TRBD1. The CDR3 is made up of 15 amino acids. The germline CDR1 and CDR2 sequences are DFQATT and SNEGSKA (reference sequence). The CDR3 spells CSAGDHLGGGYGYTF. The CDR3 bases are TGCAGTGCTGGAGACCACTTAGGGGGCGGCTATGGCTACACCTTC.

This chain uses TRBV20-1 with TRBJ1-1, with D maybe TRBD1 (6 bases). Looked up from germline, CDR1 is DFQATT and CDR2 is SNEGSKA (reference sequence). The ends were cut back, 6 bases at V and 6 bases at J, with 8 bases in the middle. The CDR3 is 10 amino acids. The CDR3 reads CSARGSEAFF. CDR3 coding DNA: TGCAGTGCAAGGGGGTCTGAAGCTTTCTTT.

The table lists this clonotype with a few counts. This chain links TRBV30 with TRBJ2-1, with a tentative D call TRBD2 (5 bases). Trimming removed 3 bases at V and 3 bases at J, with 12 bases between. This CDR3 spans 14 amino acids. CDR1 and CDR2 (germline): GTSNPN, SVGIG (reference sequence). The CDR3 sequence is CAWSVAGLYNEQFF. The CDR3, as DNA: TGTGCCTGGAGCGTGGCGGGCCTCTACAATGAGCAGTTCTTC. The entire variable domain, with the rest obtained from reference TRBV30 and TRBJ2-1, is as follows: SQTIHQWPATLVQPVGSPLSLECTVEGTSNPNLYWYRQAAGRGLQLLFYSVGIGQISSEVPQNLSASRPQDRQFILSSKKLLLSDSGFYLCAWSVAGLYNEQFFGPGTRLTVL.

The rearrangement links TRBV5-1 to TRBJ2-1; TRBD1 is a possible D gene (9 bases). The CDR3 loop spans 17 amino acids. Germline loops: CDR1 SGHRS, CDR2 YFSETQ. Trimming left V 0 bases short and J 0 bases short, with 13 bases between. Here the CDR3 DNA reads TGCGCCAGCAGCTTGGTAGCGGGACAGGGCTCCTACAATGAGCAGTTCTTC. Translating it yields CASSLVAGQGSYNEQFF.

A few counts support this clonotype. The rearrangement joins TRBV6-5 to TRBJ2-3; TRBD1 is a possible D gene (5 bases). The CDR3 runs to 12 residues. The germline CDR1 and CDR2 sequences are MNHEY and SVGAGI. Trimming left V 5 bases short and J 7 bases short, with 10 bases between. In nucleotides, the CDR3 is TGTGCCAGCAGTCCAGGGTTGAATACGCAGTATTTT. This translates into CASSPGLNTQYF.

V and J are TRBV5-1 and TRBJ1-1; D remains unclear. Germline loops: CDR1 SGHRS, CDR2 YFSETQ. This CDR3 has 13 residues. Trimming removed 5 bases at V and 1 base at J, with 9 bases between. CDR3 DNA: TGCGCCAGCAGGGGTGTTGGGAACACTGAAGCTTTCTTT. The encoded protein is CASRGVGNTEAFF.